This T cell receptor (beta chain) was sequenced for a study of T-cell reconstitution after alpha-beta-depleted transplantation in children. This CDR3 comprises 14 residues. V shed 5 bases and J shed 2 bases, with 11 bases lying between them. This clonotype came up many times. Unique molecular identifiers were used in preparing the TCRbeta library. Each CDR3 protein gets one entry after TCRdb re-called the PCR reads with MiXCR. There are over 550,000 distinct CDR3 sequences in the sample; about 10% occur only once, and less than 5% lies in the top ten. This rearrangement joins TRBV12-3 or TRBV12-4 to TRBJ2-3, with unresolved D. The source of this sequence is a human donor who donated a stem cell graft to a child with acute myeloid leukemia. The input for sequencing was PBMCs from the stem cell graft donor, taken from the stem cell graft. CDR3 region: CASSEGPATDTQYF. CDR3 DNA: TGTGCCAGCAGTGAAGGGCCTGCCACAGATACGCAGTATTTT.